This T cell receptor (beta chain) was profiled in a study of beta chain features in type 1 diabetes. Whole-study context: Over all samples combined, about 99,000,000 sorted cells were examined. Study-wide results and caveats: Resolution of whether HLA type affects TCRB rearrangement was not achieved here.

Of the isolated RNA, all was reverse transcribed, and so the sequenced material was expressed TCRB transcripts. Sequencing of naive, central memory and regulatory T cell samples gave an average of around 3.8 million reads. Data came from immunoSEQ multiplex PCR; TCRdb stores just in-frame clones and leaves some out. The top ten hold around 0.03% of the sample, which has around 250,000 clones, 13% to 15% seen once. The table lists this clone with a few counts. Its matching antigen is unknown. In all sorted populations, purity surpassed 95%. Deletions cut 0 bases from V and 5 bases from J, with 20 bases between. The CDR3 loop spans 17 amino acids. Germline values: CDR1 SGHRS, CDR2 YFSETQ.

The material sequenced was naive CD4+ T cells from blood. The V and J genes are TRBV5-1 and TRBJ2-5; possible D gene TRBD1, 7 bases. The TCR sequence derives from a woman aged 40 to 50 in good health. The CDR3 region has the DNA TGCGCCAGCAGCTTGGCTTCCCGGACCGGGGGACAGGAGACCCAGTACTTC. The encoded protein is CASSLASRTGGQETQYF. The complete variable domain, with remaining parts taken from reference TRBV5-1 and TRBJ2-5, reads KAGVTQTPRYLIKTRGQQVTLSCSPISGHRSVSWYQQTPGQGLQFLFEYFSETQRNKGNFPGRFSGRQFSNSRSEMNVSTLELGDSALYLCASSLASRTGGQETQYFGPGTRLLVL.